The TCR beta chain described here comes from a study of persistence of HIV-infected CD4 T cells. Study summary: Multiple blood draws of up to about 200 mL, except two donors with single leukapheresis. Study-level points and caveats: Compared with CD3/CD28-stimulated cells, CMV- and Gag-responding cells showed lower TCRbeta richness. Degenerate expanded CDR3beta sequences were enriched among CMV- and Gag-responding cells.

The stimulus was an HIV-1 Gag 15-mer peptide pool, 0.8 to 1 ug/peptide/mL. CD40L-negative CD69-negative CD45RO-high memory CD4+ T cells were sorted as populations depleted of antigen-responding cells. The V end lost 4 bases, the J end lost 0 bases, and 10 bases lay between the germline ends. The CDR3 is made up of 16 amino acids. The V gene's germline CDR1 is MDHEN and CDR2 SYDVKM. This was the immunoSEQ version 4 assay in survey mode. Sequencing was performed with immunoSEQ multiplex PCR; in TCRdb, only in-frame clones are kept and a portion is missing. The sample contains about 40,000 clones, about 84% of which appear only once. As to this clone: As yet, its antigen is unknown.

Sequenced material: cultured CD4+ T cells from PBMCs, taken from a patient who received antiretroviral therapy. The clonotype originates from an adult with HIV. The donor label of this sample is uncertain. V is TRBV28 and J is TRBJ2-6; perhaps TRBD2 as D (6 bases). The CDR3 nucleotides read TGTGCCAGCAGTTCGACTAGGGACTCTGGGGCCAACGTCCTGACTTTC. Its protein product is CASSSTRDSGANVLTF.